This is a list of T cell receptor beta chains from one sample in a study of blood T cell repertoires in COVID-19. The protocol was immunoSEQ multiplex PCR, while the TCRdb copy is restricted to in-frame clones and leaves out a portion. Altogether about 240,000 clones are present, roughly four fifths being singletons, with the ten largest covering around 5%. The sequencing input was peripheral blood. The receptor set was obtained from a woman aged 65 to 85 with acute or convalescent COVID-19. CDR3s include the opening cysteine and the closing phenylalanine or tryptophan. D genes are given only for firm matches. Expanded clones get a size class; other rows say once, few or many, or leave the size out.

J | D | V | size | CDR3 | DNA
TRBJ1-5 | - | TRBV28 | - | CASRAVQGNQPQHF | TGTGCCAGCAGAGCCGTACAGGGTAATCAGCCCCAGCATTTT
TRBJ2-2 | TRBD1 | TRBV12-3/TRBV12-4 | - | CASSPGTGGELFF | TGTGCCAGCAGTCCGGGGACAGGGGGCGAGCTGTTTTTT
TRBJ2-2 | - | TRBV27 | - | CASSLSAGANTGELFF | TGTGCCAGCAGTTTATCGGCAGGGGCGAACACCGGGGAGCTGTTTTTT
TRBJ1-2 | - | TRBV24-1 | - | CATSDRGLGGYTF | TGTGCCACCAGTGATCGTGGGCTCGGTGGCTACACCTTC
TRBJ1-5 | - | TRBV12-3/TRBV12-4 | - | CASSPGHLQPQHF | TGTGCCAGCAGTCCGGGACACCTTCAGCCCCAGCATTTT
TRBJ2-1 | - | TRBV4-1 | - | CASSLGQTSYNEQFF | TGCGCCAGCAGCCTCGGACAGACCTCCTACAATGAGCAGTTCTTC
TRBJ2-6 | - | TRBV29-1 | - | CSVELQMSGANVLTF | TGCAGCGTTGAATTACAGATGTCTGGGGCCAACGTCCTGACTTTC
TRBJ1-1 | - | TRBV15 | - | CATSRDRSGTANTEAFF | TGTGCCACCAGCAGAGATAGAAGCGGGACGGCTAACACTGAAGCTTTCTTT
TRBJ2-5 | TRBD2 | TRBV5-1 | many | CASSPSGGEETQYF | TGCGCCAGCAGCCCAAGCGGGGGGGAAGAGACCCAGTACTTC
TRBJ1-5 | - | TRBV5-6 | - | CASSFFWGQGSNQPQHF | TGTGCCAGCAGCTTCTTCTGGGGGCAAGGAAGCAATCAGCCCCAGCATTTT
TRBJ2-1 | - | TRBV7-2 | - | CASSLNRAVHNEQFF | TGTGCCAGCAGCTTAAACAGGGCAGTTCACAATGAGCAGTTCTTC
TRBJ1-1 | TRBD1 | TRBV6-6 | few | CASSYPGQQNTEAFF | TGTGCCAGCAGTTACCCGGGACAGCAGAACACTGAAGCTTTCTTT